The rows below give T cell receptor beta chains drawn from one sample of a study of blood T cell repertoires in COVID-19. Profiling relied on immunoSEQ multiplex PCR, and the TCRdb table lists in-frame clones only, not all of them. The sample carries roughly 220,000 clones, around 80% recorded once. Sequenced input: PBMCs or T cells enriched from blood (not recorded which). The source of these receptors is a man in his thirties or forties with acute COVID-19. CDR3s include the opening cysteine and the closing phenylalanine or tryptophan. D genes are given only for firm matches. Where a row states a size, it is once, few, many or the class of an expanded clone; other rows omit it.

V gene	clone size	J gene	D gene	CDR3 protein	CDR3 DNA
TRBV18	once	TRBJ1-2	TRBD1	CASSPGQVGTNYGYTF	TGTGCCAGCTCACCAGGACAGGTCGGCACTAACTATGGCTACACCTTC
TRBV5-4	.	TRBJ2-3	TRBD2	CASSLTSGGADTQYF	TGTGCCAGCAGCTTGACTAGCGGGGGGGCAGATACGCAGTATTTT
TRBV5-6	.	TRBJ2-7	TRBD1	CASSSRDRLYEQYF	TGTGCCAGCAGCTCCCGGGACAGGCTCTACGAGCAGTACTTC
TRBV9	few	TRBJ1-1	TRBD1	CASSVMTGGATEAFF	TGTGCCAGCAGCGTAATGACAGGGGGGGCGACTGAAGCTTTCTTT
TRBV14	few	TRBJ2-2	TRBD1	CASSSTGGGGGELFF	TGTGCCAGCAGCTCCACAGGGGGCGGTGGCGGGGAGCTGTTTTTT
TRBV21-1	.	TRBJ2-2	.	CASTSDRGHWSGELFF	TGTGCCAGCACCTCGGACAGGGGGCATTGGAGCGGGGAGCTGTTTTTT
TRBV5-1	.	TRBJ1-1	.	CASSLKLDTEAFF	TGCGCCAGCAGCTTGAAATTAGACACTGAAGCTTTCTTT
TRBV29-1	.	TRBJ1-4	TRBD1	CSVGAPTGGAAEKLFF	TGCAGCGTTGGGGCCCCAACAGGGGGCGCAGCTGAAAAACTGTTTTTT
TRBV7-2	.	TRBJ1-1	.	CASRSETGNPNTEAFF	TGTGCCAGCAGGTCGGAAACAGGGAACCCGAACACTGAAGCTTTCTTT
TRBV28	.	TRBJ1-2	.	CASSTFQGGYTF	TGTGCCAGTAGTACCTTTCAGGGTGGCTACACCTTC
TRBV15	.	TRBJ2-1	.	CATSRERESSYNEQFF	TGTGCCACCAGCAGAGAGCGGGAAAGCTCCTACAATGAGCAGTTCTTC
TRBV7-3	.	TRBJ2-2	.	CASSPRGTGELFF	TGTGCCAGCAGCCCCCGGGGGACCGGGGAGCTGTTTTTT
TRBV6-5	once	TRBJ2-7	.	CASSYYPGHGYEQYF	TGTGCCAGCAGTTACTATCCGGGACACGGCTACGAGCAGTACTTC
TRBV6-1	.	TRBJ1-2	TRBD1	CASSDPGGETYGYTF	TGTGCCAGCAGTGACCCAGGGGGCGAAACCTATGGCTACACCTTC
TRBV11-2	.	TRBJ2-3	.	CASNAYLEGEDTQYF	TGTGCCAGCAATGCCTACCTAGAGGGGGAAGATACGCAGTATTTT
TRBV7-6	.	TRBJ2-2	TRBD1	CASSSRQGNTGELFF	TGTGCCAGCAGCTCCCGACAGGGAAACACCGGGGAGCTGTTTTTT
TRBV7-9	.	TRBJ2-3	TRBD1	CASSLGQGVADTQYF	TGTGCCAGCAGTTTGGGACAGGGGGTCGCAGATACGCAGTATTTT
TRBV7-3	.	TRBJ2-2	TRBD1	CASNHRGTGELFF	TGTGCCAGCAACCACAGGGGAACCGGGGAGCTGTTTTTT
TRBV9	.	TRBJ1-1	.	CASSVVVGSTEAFF	TGTGCCAGCAGCGTAGTGGTGGGCAGCACTGAAGCTTTCTTT
TRBV4-1	.	TRBJ1-5	.	CASSQVEGARQPQHF	TGCGCCAGCAGCCAAGTAGAAGGGGCCCGTCAGCCCCAGCATTTT
TRBV7-9	.	TRBJ2-7	TRBD1	CASSLGRGYEQYF	TGTGCCAGCAGCTTAGGCAGGGGGTACGAGCAGTACTTC
TRBV7-2	.	TRBJ2-5	.	CASSRPLAGQETQYF	TGTGCCAGCAGTAGGCCCTTGGCGGGGCAAGAGACCCAGTACTTC
TRBV18	.	TRBJ2-5	TRBD2	CASSPRTSGGQFQETQYF	TGTGCCAGCTCACCTCGGACTAGCGGGGGGCAATTCCAAGAGACCCAGTACTTC
TRBV18	.	TRBJ1-2	.	CASSSDRTGYTF	TGTGCCAGCTCATCGGACAGAACCGGCTACACCTTC
TRBV11-1	.	TRBJ2-3	TRBD1	CASSTTITGATDTQYF	TGTGCCAGCAGCACGACAATTACAGGGGCGACAGATACGCAGTATTTT
TRBV10-3	.	TRBJ1-2	.	CAISETGEYGYTF	TGTGCCATCAGTGAGACAGGTGAATATGGCTACACCTTC
TRBV27	.	TRBJ2-5	TRBD2	CASSLPGGDQYF	TGTGCCAGCAGTTTACCGGGGGGGGACCAGTACTTC
TRBV13	once	TRBJ1-2	.	CASTTAQGRARGYTF	TGTGCCAGCACCACCGCCCAGGGAAGGGCTAGAGGCTACACCTTC
TRBV6-1	once	TRBJ1-2	TRBD1	CASSEYDRGLPSYGYTF	TGTGCCAGCAGTGAATACGACAGGGGACTCCCTTCCTATGGCTACACCTTC
TRBV7-3	.	TRBJ2-7	.	CASSRLVGYEQYF	TGTGCCAGCAGCAGACTTGTGGGCTACGAGCAGTACTTC
TRBV5-1	.	TRBJ1-2	TRBD1	CASSLAETGVYGYTF	TGCGCCAGCAGCTTGGCCGAAACAGGGGTTTATGGCTACACCTTC
TRBV28	.	TRBJ1-2	.	CASSLPGKNYGYTF	TGTGCCAGCAGTTTGCCAGGGAAGAACTATGGCTACACCTTC
TRBV19	.	TRBJ2-5	TRBD2	CASSISTSGKETQYF	TGTGCCAGTAGTATATCGACTAGCGGTAAAGAGACCCAGTACTTC
TRBV19	.	TRBJ2-7	TRBD2	CASSLAGGYEQYF	TGTGCCAGTAGCCTAGCGGGGGGCTACGAGCAGTACTTC
TRBV2	.	TRBJ1-1	.	CASSSILGTEAFF	TGTGCCAGCAGCTCGATACTAGGGACTGAAGCTTTCTTT
TRBV19	.	TRBJ1-6	TRBD1	CASRIYFGTGGGSPLHF	TGTGCCAGTAGGATTTATTTCGGGACAGGGGGTGGTTCACCCCTCCACTTT
TRBV5-4	once	TRBJ2-1	.	CASSLLGGARDEQFF	TGTGCCAGCAGCTTGCTTGGGGGGGCCAGGGATGAGCAGTTCTTC
TRBV28	.	TRBJ1-6	TRBD1	CASIRQGRNSPLHF	TGTGCCAGCATCCGACAGGGGAGGAATTCACCCCTCCACTTT
TRBV24-1	.	TRBJ2-2	.	CAAGNTGELFF	TGTGCCGCCGGGAACACCGGGGAGCTGTTTTTT
TRBV4-1	.	TRBJ1-4	.	CASSKSGTLNEKLFF	TGCGCCAGCAGCAAATCCGGGACTCTGAATGAAAAACTGTTTTTT
TRBV6-2/TRBV6-3	.	TRBJ1-2	.	CASRPRQTSNYGYTF	TGTGCCAGCCGCCCGCGGCAAACCTCTAACTATGGCTACACCTTC
TRBV6-5	.	TRBJ1-2	.	CASSYSSNYGYTF	TGTGCCAGCAGTTACTCCTCTAACTATGGCTACACCTTC
TRBV6-1	few	TRBJ1-4	.	CASSEGTPFEKLFF	TGTGCCAGCAGTGAGGGGACACCTTTTGAAAAACTGTTTTTT
TRBV9	.	TRBJ2-7	.	CASSVEQVSYEQYF	TGTGCCAGCAGCGTAGAACAGGTCTCCTACGAGCAGTACTTC
TRBV11-2	.	TRBJ2-7	TRBD2	CASSFGLAGGTNSYEQYF	TGTGCCAGCAGCTTCGGACTAGCGGGGGGCACTAACTCCTACGAGCAGTACTTC
TRBV12-5	once	TRBJ2-4	TRBD1	CASGSTGAPKNIQYF	TGTGCTAGTGGTTCCACAGGGGCCCCCAAAAACATTCAGTACTTC
TRBV28	.	TRBJ1-5	.	CASTLKALTALGGNQPQHF	TGTGCCAGCACCCTCAAGGCTCTTACCGCTCTTGGAGGCAATCAGCCCCAGCATTTT
TRBV28	.	TRBJ2-1	TRBD2	CASSPPSGGSYNEQFF	TGTGCCAGCAGTCCGCCTAGCGGGGGCTCCTACAATGAGCAGTTCTTC
TRBV3-1/TRBV3-2	.	TRBJ2-7	TRBD2	CASSQWTSTGEQYF	TGTGCCAGCAGCCAATGGACTAGCACGGGCGAGCAGTACTTC
TRBV5-1	few	TRBJ2-7	.	CASSPDITPLYEQYF	TGCGCCAGCAGCCCCGACATAACCCCTTTGTACGAGCAGTACTTC
TRBV6-5	.	TRBJ2-5	TRBD2	CASTPTSGGYVTQYF	TGTGCCAGCACGCCGACTAGCGGGGGGTACGTGACCCAGTACTTC
TRBV2	.	TRBJ1-1	TRBD1	CASSGDRNMNTEAFF	TGTGCCAGCAGTGGGGACAGAAACATGAACACTGAAGCTTTCTTT
TRBV28	.	TRBJ1-6	TRBD1	CASSPTDRVVSPLHF	TGTGCCAGCAGCCCTACCGACAGGGTGGTTTCACCCCTCCACTTT
TRBV28	.	TRBJ1-2	.	CASISGSGQSYTF	TGTGCCAGCATCTCCGGAAGCGGACAGAGCTACACCTTC
TRBV11-1	many	TRBJ2-2	.	CASYGPGAGELFF	TGTGCCAGCTACGGCCCGGGTGCCGGGGAGCTGTTTTTT
TRBV5-4	.	TRBJ2-3	.	CASSRESAGTDTQYF	TGTGCCAGCAGCCGGGAGTCCGCGGGCACAGATACGCAGTATTTT
TRBV19	few	TRBJ1-1	TRBD1	CASARGIEKTEAFF	TGTGCCTCCGCCAGGGGGATAGAGAAGACTGAAGCTTTCTTT
TRBV6-5	.	TRBJ1-5	.	CASSGQFNQPQHF	TGTGCCAGCAGCGGACAGTTCAATCAGCCCCAGCATTTT
TRBV6-5	.	TRBJ2-5	TRBD1	CASSYFDRAETQYF	TGTGCCAGCAGTTATTTTGACAGGGCGGAGACCCAGTACTTC